Following are 27 T cell receptor beta chains from one sample sequenced in a study of shared clonotypes between healthy human individuals. Clones were sequenced by immunoSEQ multiplex PCR, and TCRdb holds only the in-frame ones, with some missing. This sample has about 1.5 million clones; 95% to 99% occur once, and the top ten carry about 0.42%. Source material: naive CD4+ T cells sorted from blood. Indicated subset: CD45RA+ positively selected. The receptors were gathered from a man aged 25 to 45 in good health.

The gene calls are TRBV5-1 and TRBJ2-5; D possibly corresponds to TRBD2 (6 bases). Trimming took 4 bases from V and 1 from J, leaving 11 bases between them. The CDR3 consists of 14 residues. Per germline, CDR1 SGHRS and CDR2 YFSETQ. CDR3 sequence (DNA): TGCGCCAGCAGCCGACTGCGGGGCCAAGAGACCCAGTACTTC. This encodes CASSRLRGQETQYF. Full variable domain (outside the CDR3, taken from reference TRBV5-1 and TRBJ2-5): KAGVTQTPRYLIKTRGQQVTLSCSPISGHRSVSWYQQTPGQGLQFLFEYFSETQRNKGNFPGRFSGRQFSNSRSEMNVSTLELGDSALYLCASSRLRGQETQYFGPGTRLLVL.

V usage is TRBV7-3 and J usage is TRBJ2-2, with TRBD2 matching 8 bases. The CDR3 consists of 17 residues. The junction had 6 bases not matched to a gene; V was cut back by 3 bases and J by 0 bases. Germline V gene lookup returns CDR1 SGHTA and CDR2 FQGTGA. For the CDR3, the DNA is TGTGCCAGCAGCTTTGCTAGCGGGCCGGCGAACACCGGGGAGCTGTTTTTT. It translates to CASSFASGPANTGELFF.

The sample holds one count of this clone. This chain joins TRBV28 and TRBJ1-4; 8 bases line up with TRBD1. After removal of 5 bases from V and 14 bases from J, the junction contained 13 bases not matched to a gene. Germline CDR1 reads MDHEN; CDR2 reads SYDVKM. The CDR3 is 14 amino acids. The CDR3 protein is CASSQPMGQAKLFF. The DNA of the CDR3 is TGTGCCAGCAGTCAGCCGATGGGACAGGCGAAGCTGTTTTTT.

The rearrangement links TRBV6-1 to TRBJ1-2, with 7 bases lining up with TRBD1. The germline CDR1 and CDR2 sequences are MNHNS and SASEGT. The CDR3 extends over 13 amino acids. V shed 3 bases and J 8 bases; nucleotides not matched to a gene: 6. CDR3 amino acids: CASSDDRVLGYTF. In DNA, the CDR3 is TGTGCCAGCAGTGACGACAGGGTTCTGGGCTACACCTTC.

V gene TRBV2 combines with J gene TRBJ1-4; a weak D match, TRBD1 (5 bases). Germline lookup yields CDR1 SNHLY and CDR2 FYNNEI. The V end was cut by 5 bases, the J end by 9 bases, with 19 bases between. The CDR3 spans 15 residues. The CDR3 DNA reads as TGTGCCAGCAGTCCCCCGGGACCGAAAGGTCAAAAACTGTTTTTT. It encodes CASSPPGPKGQKLFF.

This chain uses TRBV11-2 with TRBJ1-4; no reliable D call. Deletions cut 2 bases from V and 0 bases from J, with 4 bases between. Germline V gene sequence: CDR1 SGHAT, CDR2 FQNNGV. CDR3 length: 14 residues. In DNA form, the CDR3 reads TGTGCCAGCAGCTTAAACCCAACTAATGAAAAACTGTTTTTT. This codes for CASSLNPTNEKLFF.

This clone was counted once. The chain has TRBV6-5 and TRBJ1-2; unclear D gene. The CDR3 is 15 amino acids. The V and J ends lost 6 bases and 2 bases respectively, with 16 bases between them. Germline V gives CDR1 MNHEY, CDR2 SVGAGI. The CDR3 reads CASSRGGVLNYGYTF. CDR3 DNA sequence: TGTGCCAGCAGCCGAGGCGGGGTTTTGAACTATGGCTACACCTTC.

The rearrangement uses TRBV7-9 and TRBJ2-7, with D uncertain. Trimming removed 4 bases at V and 1 base at J, with 23 bases between. The CDR3 spans 18 residues. The germline CDR1 and CDR2 sequences are SEHNR and FQNEAQ (reference sequence). The CDR3 DNA follows: TGTGCCAGCAGCTCATTTGGAAGTAGGTCGAGTCGATCCTACGAGCAGTACTTC. Amino acids: CASSSFGSRSSRSYEQYF.

The CDR3 reads CASSSIGQGGYTF. The CDR3 nucleotides read TGTGCCAGCAGTTCTATTGGGCAAGGGGGCTACACCTTC. This chain uses TRBV5-4 with TRBJ1-2; D gene uncertain. Germline V gene lookup returns CDR1 SGHNT and CDR2 YYREEE (reference sequence). The CDR3 totals 13 residues. V was trimmed by 5 bases and J by 8 bases, leaving 16 bases between them. Drawing the rest from reference TRBV5-4 and TRBJ1-2, the complete variable domain is ETGVTQSPTHLIKTRGQQVTLRCSSQSGHNTVSWYQQALGQGPQFIFQYYREEENGRGNFPPRFSGLQFPNYSSELNVNALELDDSALYLCASSSIGQGGYTFGSGTRLTVV.

CDR3 bases: TGTGCCAGCAGTCCCCCCAGGAAAAATGAGCAGTTCTTC. Translated: CASSPPRKNEQFF. The chain links TRBV28 to TRBJ2-1; D uncertain. Germline loops: CDR1 MDHEN, CDR2 SYDVKM. V was clipped by 5 bases and J by 7 bases, with 12 bases between them. The CDR3 consists of 13 residues.

The rearrangement links TRBV5-1 to TRBJ1-1, with D possibly TRBD1 on 6 matching bases. The CDR3 is made up of 15 amino acids. Per the germline V gene, CDR1 is SGHRS and CDR2 is YFSETQ. Trimming took off 4 bases at V and 5 bases at J, with 18 bases between the two ends. The chain's CDR3 is CASSPNTGMVTEAFF. The DNA of the CDR3 is TGCGCCAGCAGCCCAAACACAGGGATGGTTACTGAAGCTTTCTTT.

The V gene is TRBV5-1, the J gene TRBJ2-3, with D perhaps being TRBD1 or TRBD2 (5 bases each). Germline V gene data show CDR1 as SGHRS and CDR2 as YFSETQ. V was trimmed by 5 bases and J by 2 bases, leaving 15 bases between them. This CDR3 is 15 amino acids long. The CDR3 bases are TGCGCCAGCAGATCCCGGGACCGAGACACAGATACGCAGTATTTT. Protein: CASRSRDRDTDTQYF.

The chain is built from TRBV25-1 and TRBJ2-5, with D perhaps TRBD1 (5 bases). CDR3 length equals 16 residues. Between the trimmed V and J ends, which lost 0 bases and 1 base, there was a span of 12 bases. Germline CDR1 reads MGHDK; CDR2 reads SYGVNS. The CDR3, as DNA: TGTGCCAGCAGTGAATATTTTAACCAGGGCCAAGAGACCCAGTACTTC. It translates to CASSEYFNQGQETQYF.

V is TRBV5-1 and J is TRBJ2-1; the match to TRBD2 covers 8 bases. Germline values: CDR1 SGHRS, CDR2 YFSETQ. The CDR3 length is 16 residues. J lost 5 bases, V lost 1 base, and 8 bases had no gene match. CDR3 bases: TGCGCCAGCAGCTTGTACCCGGGACTAGAGAACAATGAGCAGTTCTTC. Translated, it gives CASSLYPGLENNEQFF.

The chain combines TRBV29-1 with TRBJ2-3; possibly TRBD1 for D (7 bases). In germline, CDR1 is SQVTM, CDR2 ANQGSEA. V dropped 7 bases and J dropped 2 bases, with 13 bases sitting between them. The CDR3 length is 13 residues. The CDR3 bases are TGCAGCGGCAGGGGGAGGACCACAGATACGCAGTATTTT. Protein product: CSGRGRTTDTQYF.

The chain carries TRBV6-1 and TRBJ2-1, with 12 positions matching TRBD1. The germline V gene has CDR1 MNHNS and CDR2 SASEGT. Trimming took 3 bases from V and 9 from J; bases not matched to a gene: 3. The CDR3 contains 14 residues. For the CDR3, the DNA is TGTGCCAGCAGTGACTGGGACAGGGGGCGTGAGCAGTTCTTC. Protein product: CASSDWDRGREQFF.

The rearrangement uses TRBV7-9 and TRBJ2-7; TRBD2 matches at 11 bases. Looked up from germline, CDR1 is SEHNR and CDR2 is FQNEAQ (reference sequence). The CDR3 has 13 amino acids. Losses at the gene ends were 8 bases for V and 6 bases for J; bases not matched to a gene: 6. CDR3 sequence: CASSPTSGTEQYF. The CDR3 region has the DNA TGTGCCAGCTCTCCGACTAGCGGGACCGAGCAGTACTTC.

This clone was seen a handful of times. The sample carries other DNA sequences with the same CDR3. The genes are TRBV18 and TRBJ2-7, with D uncertain. The V and J ends lost 2 bases and 3 bases respectively, with 2 bases between them. CDR3 length: 11 residues. CDR1 and CDR2 (germline): KGHSH, LQKENI. The chain's CDR3 is CASSPDYEQYF. Here the CDR3 DNA reads TGTGCCAGCTCACCAGACTACGAGCAGTACTTC.

The V call is TRBV27, the J call TRBJ1-5; 9 positions match TRBD1. This CDR3 contains 18 residues. The V and J ends lost 4 bases and 0 bases, in that order; junction bases with no gene match: 10. CDR1 and CDR2 from the germline V gene are MNHEY and SMNVEV (reference sequence). The CDR3 region is CASSSEGTGLYSNQPQHF. CDR3 sequence (DNA): TGTGCCAGCAGTTCGGAAGGGACAGGGCTTTATAGCAATCAGCCCCAGCATTTT.

The chain is built from TRBV9 and TRBJ2-7; D possibly corresponds to TRBD1 (5 bases). The germline V gene has CDR1 SGDLS and CDR2 YYNGEE. The CDR3 consists of 13 residues. The V gene lost 4 bases and the J gene lost 2 bases, with 10 bases spanning the gap. The CDR3 spells CASSPDTTYEQYF. CDR3 DNA sequence: TGTGCCAGCAGCCCGGACACAACCTACGAGCAGTACTTC.

The chain employs TRBV29-1 and TRBJ2-3; 11 bases line up with TRBD2. This CDR3 has 15 amino acids. V was clipped by 5 bases and J by 3 bases; unmatched bases: 7. Germline loops: CDR1 SQVTM, CDR2 ANQGSEA. CDR3: CSVSTSGTMTDTQYF. Written as DNA, the CDR3 is TGCAGCGTTTCGACTAGCGGGACTATGACAGATACGCAGTATTTT.

The CDR3 sequence is CASSFVPGQGGAYEQYF. Here the CDR3 DNA reads TGTGCCAGCAGCTTCGTGCCGGGACAGGGGGGCGCCTACGAGCAGTACTTC. The V and J genes are TRBV7-2 and TRBJ2-7, with TRBD1 identical over 11 bases. After removal of 3 bases from V and 2 bases from J, the junction contained 9 bases not matched to a gene. Germline CDR1 is SGHTA and CDR2 is FQGNSA. The CDR3 loop spans 17 amino acids. Full variable domain (rest looked up from reference TRBV7-2 and TRBJ2-7): GAGVSQSPSNKVTEKGKDVELRCDPISGHTALYWYRQSLGQGLEFLIYFQGNSAPDKSGLPSDRFSAERTGGSVSTLTIQRTQQEDSAVYLCASSFVPGQGGAYEQYFGPGTRLTVT.

In the case of this clone: The junction differs from germline at one of its ends, possibly a read error. The chain has TRBV29-1 and TRBJ1-4; maybe TRBD1 (5 bases). CDR3 length equals 13 residues. Germline assignment: CDR1 SQVTM and CDR2 ANQGSEA. In DNA, the CDR3 is TGCAGCGTTGTCGACCCGGGGGTGCAAGGCCCGAATTTT. Amino acids: CSVVDPGVQGPNF.

Details on this clone: The sample carries other DNA sequences with the same CDR3. The V and J genes are TRBV7-2 and TRBJ2-2, with D uncertain. V lost 0 bases to trimming and J lost 8 bases, with 7 bases between them. Per the germline V gene, CDR1 is SGHTA and CDR2 is FQGNSA. CDR3 length: 13 amino acids. CDR3 loop: CASSLARSGELFF. The CDR3 region has the DNA TGTGCCAGCAGCTTAGCGAGGTCTGGGGAGCTGTTTTTT.

The chain uses TRBV28 and TRBJ2-7; no clear D gene. Deletions cut 6 bases from V and 2 bases from J, with 11 bases between. The CDR3 spans 13 residues. Germline V lookup: CDR1 MDHEN, CDR2 SYDVKM. CDR3 protein: CASRLAVTYEQYF. In DNA form, the CDR3 reads TGTGCCAGCAGGTTGGCGGTCACCTACGAGCAGTACTTC.

The V gene is TRBV19, the J gene TRBJ1-5; D might be TRBD1 (5 bases). This CDR3 contains 14 residues. Germline V gene data show CDR1 as LNHDA and CDR2 as SQIVND (reference sequence). V lost 8 bases and J lost 2, with 13 bases in between. The CDR3, as DNA: TGTGCCAGTCGATCAGGGAGGGGCAATCAGCCCCAGCATTTT. Protein sequence: CASRSGRGNQPQHF.

The chain employs TRBV9 and TRBJ2-1; the match to TRBD2 covers 7 bases. The CDR3 is 16 amino acids. Germline-derived CDR1 and CDR2 are SGDLS and YYNGEE. V shed 3 bases and J 0 bases; nucleotides not matched to a gene: 6. CDR3 protein: CASSALAASSYNEQFF. The CDR3, as DNA: TGTGCCAGCAGCGCGCTAGCGGCCAGCTCCTACAATGAGCAGTTCTTC.